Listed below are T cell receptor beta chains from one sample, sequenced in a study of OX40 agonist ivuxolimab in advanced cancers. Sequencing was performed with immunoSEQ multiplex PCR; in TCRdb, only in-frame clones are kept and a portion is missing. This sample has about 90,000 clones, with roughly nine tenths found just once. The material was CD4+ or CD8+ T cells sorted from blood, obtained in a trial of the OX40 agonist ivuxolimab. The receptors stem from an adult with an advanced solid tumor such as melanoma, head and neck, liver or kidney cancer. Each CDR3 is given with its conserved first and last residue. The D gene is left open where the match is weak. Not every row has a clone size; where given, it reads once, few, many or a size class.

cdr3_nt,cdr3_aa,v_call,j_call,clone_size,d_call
TGTGCCAGCAGTGCACAAGGGGGCGCGGGTCAGCCCCAGCATTTT,CASSAQGGAGQPQHF,TRBV6-4,TRBJ1-5,-,TRBD1
TGTGCCAGCAGAACCGAAGAGACCCAGTACTTC,CASRTEETQYF,TRBV27,TRBJ2-5,-,-
TGTGCCAGCAGCTCGGAGGGGACAGGGTTCTACGAGCAGTACTTC,CASSSEGTGFYEQYF,TRBV5-6,TRBJ2-7,-,TRBD1
TGTGCCAGCAGCGGACCGAGCTCCTACAATGAGCAGTTCTTC,CASSGPSSYNEQFF,TRBV13,TRBJ2-1,-,-
TGTGCCAGCAGCTTGGCGCGGGCTACCTACAATGAGCAGTTCTTC,CASSLARATYNEQFF,TRBV5-6,TRBJ2-1,once,-
TGTGCCAGCAGCGTAGCCGGGACTAGTATTAATGAGCAGTTCTTC,CASSVAGTSINEQFF,TRBV5-6,TRBJ2-1,-,TRBD2
TGCAGTGCTAGCGCCCTCTACGAGCAGTACTTC,CSASALYEQYF,TRBV20-1,TRBJ2-7,-,-
TGCGCCGCCTCTAGCGGGAGAATCAACGAGCAGTACTTC,CAASSGRINEQYF,TRBV4-1,TRBJ2-7,-,TRBD2
TGTGCCAGCAGTTACCCCCTTCGGGAGGGGCAAGGGGAGCAGTTCTTC,CASSYPLREGQGEQFF,TRBV6-6,TRBJ2-1,-,TRBD2
TGTGCCAGCAGTGAAAGGTCCGACCTCTATGGCTACACCTTC,CASSERSDLYGYTF,TRBV2,TRBJ1-2,-,-
TGCAGCGTTTGGGGAGAAAAACTGTTTTTT,CSVWGEKLFF,TRBV29-1,TRBJ1-4,-,-
TGCGCCAGCAGCCCGGGACTAGCGGGAGTGGCGCTCTCCTACGAGCAGTACTTC,CASSPGLAGVALSYEQYF,TRBV4-1,TRBJ2-7,-,TRBD2
TGTGCCAGCAGCTTAGATCCCGTGGACGAGCAGTACTTC,CASSLDPVDEQYF,TRBV11-2,TRBJ2-7,few,-
TGTGCCAGCAGTTCAGGGGTCTTTAGCAATCAGCCCCAGCATTTT,CASSSGVFSNQPQHF,TRBV2,TRBJ1-5,-,-
TGTGCCAGCAGCTCTCCCTCCACTAGCCGCTACGAGCAGTACTTC,CASSSPSTSRYEQYF,TRBV7-9,TRBJ2-7,-,-
TGTGCCAGCAGTTCCACGGGACAGGGGCTCTACGAGCAGTACTTC,CASSSTGQGLYEQYF,TRBV28,TRBJ2-7,-,TRBD1
TGCGCCAGCAGCTGGCGACCCAGCGGGAGCGGTGAAAACATTCAGTACTTC,CASSWRPSGSGENIQYF,TRBV5-1,TRBJ2-4,-,TRBD2
TGTGCCATCAGTGAGTCCCCACCCACAGACCTCTATGGCTACACCTTC,CAISESPPTDLYGYTF,TRBV10-3,TRBJ1-2,-,-
TGTGCCAGCATCTTTGACACTAGCTATGAGCAGTTCTTC,CASIFDTSYEQFF,TRBV5-8,TRBJ2-1,-,-
TGCGCCAGCAGCCAGACAACGCCGGGACAGGGGACAGATACGCAGTATTTT,CASSQTTPGQGTDTQYF,TRBV4-1,TRBJ2-3,once,TRBD1
TGTGCCAGCGGATCTGGCACAGATACGCAGTATTTT,CASGSGTDTQYF,TRBV6-6,TRBJ2-3,-,-
TGTGCCAGCAGCCCGTGGGGCCTAGGGGGCGAGACCCAGTACTTC,CASSPWGLGGETQYF,TRBV28,TRBJ2-5,-,TRBD1
TGCAGCGTTTCCACCAGTAATCAGCCCCAGCATTTT,CSVSTSNQPQHF,TRBV29-1,TRBJ1-5,-,-
TGTGCCAGCAGTTCAACAGGACAGGCCTACGAGCAGTACTTC,CASSSTGQAYEQYF,TRBV27,TRBJ2-7,-,TRBD1
TGTGCCACCAGCAGAGAGCGAGGCGGGGGTCAGCCCCAGCATTTT,CATSRERGGGQPQHF,TRBV15,TRBJ1-5,-,-
TGTGCCATACAGGGGGCTAGCAATCAGCCCCAGCATTTT,CAIQGASNQPQHF,TRBV10-3,TRBJ1-5,-,TRBD1
TGCGCCAGCAGTTCCGAGGCGAGCTCCTACGAGCAGTACTTC,CASSSEASSYEQYF,TRBV10-1,TRBJ2-7,-,-
TGTGCCAGCAGGGGACAGGGGGTCTTTGAGACCCAGTACTTC,CASRGQGVFETQYF,TRBV6-1,TRBJ2-5,-,TRBD1
TGTGCCAGCAGCCAAGGACAGGGAGAACACACCGGGGAGCTGTTTTTT,CASSQGQGEHTGELFF,TRBV7-6,TRBJ2-2,-,TRBD1
TGTGCCAGCTCCTTGAGGGGGCGATTGGCAGATACGCAGTATTTT,CASSLRGRLADTQYF,TRBV18,TRBJ2-3,-,TRBD1
TGTGCCAGTAGTATCGGGACAGGGGGTGGCGATGAGCAGTTCTTC,CASSIGTGGGDEQFF,TRBV19,TRBJ2-1,-,TRBD1
TGTGCCAGCAGCCAAGATACCGCGGGGACCCAGTACTTC,CASSQDTAGTQYF,TRBV14,TRBJ2-5,-,-
TGTGCCAGCAGCCCTACCGGGGGCGAAGAGCAGTACTTC,CASSPTGGEEQYF,TRBV7-3,TRBJ2-7,-,-
TGCGCCAGCATGAGGGAGAATATGGAGACCCAGTACTTC,CASMRENMETQYF,TRBV5-1,TRBJ2-5,-,-
TGTGCCAGTAGTACCCCGGGACATATACCTAGCACAGATACGCAGTATTTT,CASSTPGHIPSTDTQYF,TRBV19,TRBJ2-3,once,-
TGCGCCAGCAGCCAAGATTGGCGGACAGGGGCGGGTTCACCCCTCCACTTT,CASSQDWRTGAGSPLHF,TRBV4-1,TRBJ1-6,-,TRBD1
TGTGCCAGCAGTTTGGGCCGTATGAACACTGAAGCTTTCTTT,CASSLGRMNTEAFF,TRBV27,TRBJ1-1,-,-
TGTGCCAGCAGCCCGACTAGCGGGAGGGGGGAGACCCAGTACTTC,CASSPTSGRGETQYF,TRBV5-4,TRBJ2-5,-,TRBD2
TGTGCCAGCAGCACTCGGGACAGCTATGGCTACACCTTC,CASSTRDSYGYTF,TRBV7-2,TRBJ1-2,-,TRBD1